The T cell receptor (beta chain) under discussion was sequenced for a study of siplizumab effects on memory and regulatory T cells. Regarding the study as a whole: Memory T cells appeared less diverse than naive cells, which seemed to contribute substantially to alloresponse. Researchers did not confirm the suppressive function of proliferating Tregs from siplizumab cultures. Siplizumab produced a significant drop in alloreactive sequences attributable to unstimulated CD4+ memory cells. Solely a minor proportion of alloreactive clones could be assigned to unstimulated subsets.

Concerning this clone itself: The antigen is not known. The limits of the CDR3 on the DNA are not certain, so only TCRdb's listed CDR3 is given.

Generated by immunoSEQ multiplex PCR, the TCRdb table keeps only in-frame clones and is missing some. Of 94,000 or so clones detected, more than 95% appear once; the ten largest clones hold less than 0.035%. Germline V gene data show CDR1 as MNHNS and CDR2 as SASEGT. Counting both end residues, the CDR3 totals 14 amino acids. Source material: naive CD4+ T cells sorted from blood. This chain links TRBV6-1 with TRBJ1-1; the table names TRBD1, a call not compared with the DNA. The source of this sequence is a human donor in good health. The CDR3 is CASSEIFGTGSTFF.